This passage covers 11 T cell receptor beta chains from one sample sequenced in a study of blood T cell dynamics during melanoma immunotherapy. The protocol was immunoSEQ multiplex PCR, while the TCRdb copy is restricted to in-frame clones and leaves out a portion. The sample has several thousand clones, 81% seen once. The time point denotes: pre-treatment baseline. Source: blood, taken from a patient treated with checkpoint blockade. Receptor source: a human donor with melanoma.

The rearrangement uses TRBV7-9 and TRBJ2-7; possibly TRBD2 for D (6 bases). Germline V gives CDR1 SEHNR, CDR2 FQNEAQ (reference sequence). Trimming left V 1 base short and J 6 bases short, with 13 bases between. The CDR3 covers 14 residues. The CDR3 sequence is CASSLDGRGGEQYF. CDR3 in DNA: TGTGCCAGCAGCTTAGACGGGAGAGGCGGCGAGCAGTACTTC.

The CDR3 sequence is CASSSLAGLYNEQFF. Here the CDR3 DNA reads TGTGCCAGCAGCTCTCTAGCGGGACTCTACAATGAGCAGTTCTTC. The chain couples TRBV4-2 to TRBJ2-1; the match to TRBD2 covers 9 bases. The CDR3 sequence is 15 residues long. CDR1 and CDR2 from the germline V gene are LGHNA and YNFKEQ. V lost 5 bases and J lost 3; bases outside the gene matches: 5.

This chain joins TRBV7-3 and TRBJ2-3; 14 bases match TRBD2. The CDR3 has 16 residues. In germline, CDR1 is SGHTA, CDR2 FQGTGA. With V trimmed by 3 bases and J by 4 bases, 3 bases remained unmatched. The CDR3 is CASSLGLAGVADTQYF. The CDR3, as DNA: TGTGCCAGCAGCTTGGGACTAGCGGGAGTGGCAGATACGCAGTATTTT.

In DNA form, the CDR3 reads TGTGCCAGCGAGGGAGGGACAGGTGGTTACGAGCAGTACTTC. Translating it yields CASEGGTGGYEQYF. The chain employs TRBV6-1 and TRBJ2-7, with TRBD1 as a possible D gene (8 bases). The germline CDR1 and CDR2 sequences are MNHNS and SASEGT. The V end was cut by 8 bases, the J end by 4 bases, with 18 bases between. The CDR3 has 14 residues.

This chain joins TRBV7-8 and TRBJ1-5; tentative D call: TRBD1 (5 bases). CDR1 is SGHVS and CDR2 is FQNEAQ in the germline V gene. Trimming pared 3 bases from V and 3 bases from J, leaving 12 bases between. CDR3 length: 15 residues. This CDR3 reads CASSLYRTSNQPQHF. Written as DNA, the CDR3 is TGTGCCAGCAGCTTGTACAGGACCTCCAATCAGCCCCAGCATTTT.

The chain couples TRBV18 to TRBJ2-1, with D possibly matching TRBD2 (5 bases). The V gene lost 2 bases and the J gene lost 5 bases, with 13 bases spanning the gap. The CDR3 totals 15 residues. The germline V gene encodes CDR1 KGHSH and CDR2 LQKENI. The CDR3 loop reads CASSPRTGIDNEQFF. DNA of the CDR3: TGTGCCAGCTCACCAAGGACGGGGATCGACAATGAGCAGTTCTTC.

This chain joins TRBV6-5 and TRBJ2-2, with 8 bases aligning to TRBD2. Germline CDR1 MNHEY, CDR2 SVGAGI. V gave up 5 bases and J gave up 6 bases; unmatched junction bases: 8. CDR3 size: 15 residues. The CDR3 sequence is CASSPTGGPPGELFF. The CDR3 region has the DNA TGTGCCAGCAGTCCTACGGGGGGGCCGCCCGGGGAGCTGTTTTTT.

This clone was counted a single time. The chain is built from TRBV28 and TRBJ2-1; D gene unclear. The CDR3 sequence is 12 residues long. Trimming took off 4 bases at V and 3 bases at J, with 4 bases between the two ends. Per the germline V gene, CDR1 is MDHEN and CDR2 is SYDVKM. CDR3 nucleotide sequence: TGTGCCAGCAGTTGGGACTACAATGAGCAGTTCTTC. It codes for CASSWDYNEQFF.

The gene calls are TRBV7-8 and TRBJ1-6; D is undetermined. Germline V gives CDR1 SGHVS, CDR2 FQNEAQ. The CDR3 consists of 15 residues. V was shortened by 2 bases and J by 9 bases, with 14 bases between the two germline ends. The CDR3 nucleotides read TGTGCCAGCAGCTTATCCGTACCGGAGGCTTCACCCCTCCACTTT. This sequence encodes CASSLSVPEASPLHF.

This clone was observed a few times. This CDR3 is CASKVTGGEAEAFF. The CDR3 coding sequence is TGTGCCAGTAAGGTTACAGGGGGCGAAGCTGAAGCTTTCTTT. The chain is built from TRBV19 and TRBJ1-1, with TRBD1 matching 9 bases. Germline V gene data show CDR1 as LNHDA and CDR2 as SQIVND (reference sequence). V trimming: 7 bases; J trimming: 6 bases; junction bases outside the gene matches: 9. This CDR3 has 14 residues.

This rearrangement joins TRBV7-9 to TRBJ2-7, with D possibly matching TRBD2 (5 bases). V was shortened by 3 bases and J by 0 bases, with 9 bases between the two germline ends. The CDR3 loop spans 14 amino acids. Germline CDR1 SEHNR, CDR2 FQNEAQ (reference sequence). This CDR3 is CASSFLGSSYEQYF. The DNA for the CDR3 is TGTGCCAGCAGCTTTTTGGGGAGCTCCTACGAGCAGTACTTC.